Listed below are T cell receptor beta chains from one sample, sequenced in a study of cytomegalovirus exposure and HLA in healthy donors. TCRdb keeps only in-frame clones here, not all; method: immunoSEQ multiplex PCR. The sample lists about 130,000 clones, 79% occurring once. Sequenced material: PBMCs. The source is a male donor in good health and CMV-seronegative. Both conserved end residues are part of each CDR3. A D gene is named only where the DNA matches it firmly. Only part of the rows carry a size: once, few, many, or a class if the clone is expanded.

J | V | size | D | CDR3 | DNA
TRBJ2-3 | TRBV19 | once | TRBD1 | CASFDRGSTDTQYF | TGTGCCAGTTTCGACAGGGGCAGCACAGATACGCAGTATTTT
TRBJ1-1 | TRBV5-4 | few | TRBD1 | CASSFKDRGDTEAFF | TGTGCCAGCAGCTTTAAGGACAGGGGAGATACTGAAGCTTTCTTT
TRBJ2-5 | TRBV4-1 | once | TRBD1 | CASSQDLTYRGAEETQYF | TGCGCCAGCAGCCAAGACCTCACGTACAGGGGGGCAGAAGAGACCCAGTACTTC
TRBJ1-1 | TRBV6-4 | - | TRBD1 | CASSEARGTEAFF | TGTGCCAGCAGTGAGGCCAGGGGGACTGAAGCTTTCTTT
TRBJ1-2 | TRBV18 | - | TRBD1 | CASSTGEAYGYTF | TGTGCCAGCTCAACAGGGGAGGCCTATGGCTACACCTTC
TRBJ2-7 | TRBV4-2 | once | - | CASSQDTGLSYEQYF | TGTGCCAGCAGCCAAGATACGGGACTTAGCTACGAGCAGTACTTC
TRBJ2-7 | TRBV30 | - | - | CAWRRRQLLGEQYF | TGTGCCTGGAGACGGAGACAGTTGTTGGGCGAGCAGTACTTC
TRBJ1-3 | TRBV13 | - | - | CASRSGTSSGNTIYF | TGTGCCAGCAGGTCAGGGACAAGCTCTGGAAACACCATATATTTT
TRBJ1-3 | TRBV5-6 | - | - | CASSLEGSGGTGNTIYF | TGTGCCAGCAGCTTGGAGGGGTCGGGCGGAACTGGAAACACCATATATTTT
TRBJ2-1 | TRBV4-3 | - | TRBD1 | CASSQDRTGGFPYNEQFF | TGCGCCAGCAGCCAAGACCGGACAGGGGGGTTCCCTTACAATGAGCAGTTCTTC
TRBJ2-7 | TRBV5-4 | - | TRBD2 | CASSLGGSGGTYEQYF | TGTGCCAGCAGCTTGGGGGGTTCGGGGGGAACCTACGAGCAGTACTTC
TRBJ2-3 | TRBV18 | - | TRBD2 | CASSPTGLLLTDTQYF | TGTGCCAGCTCGCCCACGGGACTACTCCTCACAGATACGCAGTATTTT
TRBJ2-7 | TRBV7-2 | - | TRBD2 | CASSSSGALSYEQYF | TGTGCCAGCAGCTCTAGCGGGGCGCTATCCTACGAGCAGTACTTC
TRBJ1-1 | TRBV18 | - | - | CASSLRDYATEAFF | TGTGCCAGCTCTCTCCGGGACTATGCCACTGAAGCTTTCTTT
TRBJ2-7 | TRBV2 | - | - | CASSVMNGQRLSYEQYF | TGTGCCAGCAGCGTCATGAACGGACAGCGACTATCTTACGAGCAGTACTTC
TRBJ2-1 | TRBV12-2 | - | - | CASRFAPYRGPPYNEQFF | TGTGCAAGTCGCTTCGCCCCCTACAGGGGACCTCCCTACAATGAGCAGTTCTTC
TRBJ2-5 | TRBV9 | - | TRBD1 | CASSVAGDSGETQYF | TGTGCCAGCAGCGTAGCAGGGGACAGCGGAGAGACCCAGTACTTC
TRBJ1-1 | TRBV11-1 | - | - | CASSLGRAGTEAFF | TGTGCCAGCAGCTTAGGCAGGGCGGGAACTGAAGCTTTCTTT
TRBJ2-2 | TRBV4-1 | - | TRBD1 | CASSQDRTGRNGELFF | TGCGCCAGCAGCCAAGACAGGACAGGGAGGAACGGGGAGCTGTTTTTT
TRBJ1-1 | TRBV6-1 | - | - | CASSGQVGGTEAFF | TGTGCCAGCAGTGGACAGGTGGGGGGGACTGAAGCTTTCTTT
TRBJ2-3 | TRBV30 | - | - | CAWSPSIRQAFIPDTQYF | TGTGCCTGGAGCCCTTCCATTCGACAGGCCTTTATCCCAGATACGCAGTATTTT
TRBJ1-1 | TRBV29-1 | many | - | CSVDTGNTEAFF | TGCAGCGTTGACACAGGGAACACTGAAGCTTTCTTT
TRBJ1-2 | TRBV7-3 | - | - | CASSLTGQDYGYTF | TGTGCCAGCAGCTTAACTGGCCAGGATTATGGCTACACCTTC
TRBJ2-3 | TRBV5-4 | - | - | CASSLQGTDTQYF | TGTGCCAGCAGCTTGCAGGGCACAGATACGCAGTATTTT
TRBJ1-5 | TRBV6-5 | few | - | CASGDGSFHQPQHF | TGTGCCAGCGGAGACGGTTCTTTCCATCAGCCCCAGCATTTT
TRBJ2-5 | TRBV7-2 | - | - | CASSVTGQETQYF | TGTGCCAGCAGCGTTACAGGGCAAGAGACCCAGTACTTC
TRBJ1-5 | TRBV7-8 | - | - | CASSLGFQAHQPQHF | TGTGCCAGCAGCTTAGGTTTCCAGGCCCATCAGCCCCAGCATTTT
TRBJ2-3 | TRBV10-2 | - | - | CASSGGYTQYF | TGCGCCAGCAGTGGAGGGTATACGCAGTATTTT